Listed below are T cell receptor beta chains from one sample, sequenced in a study of blood T cell repertoires in COVID-19. Data came from immunoSEQ multiplex PCR; TCRdb stores just in-frame clones and leaves some out. The sample records some 100,000 clones, 80% being singletons. Sequenced material: peripheral blood. The receptors derive from a human donor in a cohort sampled during active COVID-19. Each CDR3 is given with its conserved first and last residue.

v_call cdr3_aa
TRBV19 CASTPPGGRGNQPQHF
TRBV19 CASSLDRGYQPQHF
TRBV4-2 CASSQAGTGYGYTF
TRBV29-1 CSVDLGVRAGNEQFF
TRBV21-1 CASSLLRGDRGTDTQYF
TRBV28 CASSSGTYEQYF
TRBV27 CATTPAQGTNSPLHF
TRBV3-1/TRBV3-2 CASSASPNSPLHF
TRBV5-1 CASNRGTNTGELFF
TRBV5-1 CASSFYPGQGNTEAFF
TRBV5-1 CASSWNAGGSSPLHF
TRBV5-6 CASSFDRGNTIYF
TRBV28 CASSLVQGNNEQFF
TRBV28 CASSGGGNSNQPQHF
TRBV2 CASSRREGGTEAFF
TRBV5-1 CASSLGGTGVNEQFF
TRBV6-5 CASSSRLASSYNEQFF
TRBV6-1 CASSDYNPPYNEQFF
TRBV7-3 CASSTQPAGTVTGELFF
TRBV9 CASSATGTKETQYF
TRBV27 CASSADSTGELFF
TRBV28 CASSPGTAGTRGITDTQYF
TRBV7-3 CASSLEGQGYNEQFF
TRBV28 CAIVSGTKIGRRYGYTF
TRBV6-2/TRBV6-3 CASTNSDRLYGYTF
TRBV6-2/TRBV6-3 CASSYSGTTASNQPQHF
TRBV11-3 CASSLDPSGADTQYF
TRBV29-1 CSYNRDRGFRETQYF
TRBV7-9 CASSPLGTSGKNEQFF
TRBV7-2 CASSRDRGQNGYTF
TRBV6-5 CASRNRGHDQPQHF
TRBV18 CASSPGGVRYEQYF
TRBV5-1 CASRAGDQPAFF
TRBV2 CASSEGDSNQPQHF
TRBV29-1 CSVKQVRSYNEQFF
TRBV9 CASSVGLAGENEQFF
TRBV6-6 CASTPRESSYNSPLHF
TRBV30 CAWSSQRGAHLYEQYF
TRBV2 CASSEDVGYGYTF
TRBV19 CASSIQGYRQGNTEAFF
TRBV18 CASSRDSSGNTIYF
TRBV20-1 CSASLSRQWNTEAFF
TRBV6-2/TRBV6-3 CASSPETGELFF
TRBV15 CATSRASPGQGGSPLHF
TRBV2 CATANTLTGSNYGYTF
TRBV7-9 CASSLGATGELFF
TRBV6-5 CASRPDIIQPQHF
TRBV5-1 CASSLVAGIYNEQFF
TRBV29-1 CSVDWAGGDTQYF
TRBV6-5 CASRATGAGANVLTF
TRBV6-4 CARSPRAAAYNEQFF
TRBV19 CASRTETLYGYTF
TRBV11-2 CASSSQYRSSGYTGELFF
TRBV4-1 CASSQLEGGRGSNQPQHF
TRBV24-1 CATSDDGPTFNTGELFF
TRBV5-1 CASSFTGSGYGYTF
TRBV24-1 CATSDLKASQVSGPREETQYF